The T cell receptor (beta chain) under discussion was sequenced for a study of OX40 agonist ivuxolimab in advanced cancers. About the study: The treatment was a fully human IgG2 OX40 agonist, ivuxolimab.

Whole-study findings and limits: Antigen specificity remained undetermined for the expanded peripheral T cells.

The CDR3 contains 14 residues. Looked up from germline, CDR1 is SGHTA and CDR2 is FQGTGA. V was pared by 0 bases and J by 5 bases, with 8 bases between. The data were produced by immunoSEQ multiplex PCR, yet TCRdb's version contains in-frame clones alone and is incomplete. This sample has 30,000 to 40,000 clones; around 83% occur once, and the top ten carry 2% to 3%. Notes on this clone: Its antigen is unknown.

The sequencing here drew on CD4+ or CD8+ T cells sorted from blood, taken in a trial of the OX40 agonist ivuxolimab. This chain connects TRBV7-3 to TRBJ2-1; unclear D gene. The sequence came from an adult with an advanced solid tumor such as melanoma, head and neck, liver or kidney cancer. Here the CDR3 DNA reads TGTGCCAGCAGCTTAACAACTGGTAACAATGAGCAGTTCTTC. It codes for CASSLTTGNNEQFF.